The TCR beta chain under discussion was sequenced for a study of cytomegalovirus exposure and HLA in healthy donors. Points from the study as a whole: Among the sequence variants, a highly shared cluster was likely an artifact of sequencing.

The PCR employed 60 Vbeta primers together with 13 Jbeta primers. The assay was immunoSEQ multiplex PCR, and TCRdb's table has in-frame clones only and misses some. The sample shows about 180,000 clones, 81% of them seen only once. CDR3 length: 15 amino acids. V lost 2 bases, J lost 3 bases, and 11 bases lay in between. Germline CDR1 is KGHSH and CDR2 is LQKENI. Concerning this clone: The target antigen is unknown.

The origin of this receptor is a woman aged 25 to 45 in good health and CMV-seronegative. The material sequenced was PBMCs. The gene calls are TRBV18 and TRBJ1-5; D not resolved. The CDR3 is CASSPEQQTNQPQHF. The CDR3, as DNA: TGTGCCAGCTCACCAGAACAGCAAACCAATCAGCCCCAGCATTTT.